The TCR beta chain described here comes from a study of early T cells in non-severe SARS-CoV-2 infection. This clonotype showed up many times. The library protocol tagged individual cDNA molecules with unique molecular identifiers. One entry per CDR3 protein, called by TCRdb with MiXCR from the 5' RACE reads. The sample lists some 50,000 distinct CDR3 sequences, roughly 5.3% seen once, with 4.5% in the top ten. Germline V gene sequence: CDR1 MNHNY, CDR2 SVGAGI (reference sequence). The junction had 4 bases not matched to a gene; V was cut back by 4 bases and J by 4 bases. The length of the CDR3 is 14 residues.

The clonotype originates from an adult who was a healthcare worker with PCR-confirmed SARS-CoV-2 infection or an uninfected control (not recorded which). Sequenced material: whole blood. The V and J genes are TRBV6-6 and TRBJ1-2; 9 nucleotides agree with TRBD1. The CDR3 region has the DNA TGTGCCAGCAGTTCCGGGACAGGGCTCTATGGCTACACCTTC. It encodes CASSSGTGLYGYTF.